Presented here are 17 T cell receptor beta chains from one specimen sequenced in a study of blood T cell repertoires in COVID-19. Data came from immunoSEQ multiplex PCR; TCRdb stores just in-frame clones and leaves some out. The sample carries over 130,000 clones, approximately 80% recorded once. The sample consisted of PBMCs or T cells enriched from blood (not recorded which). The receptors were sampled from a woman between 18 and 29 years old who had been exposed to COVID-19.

CDR3 sequence reads: CASSKGQGILTDTQYF. DNA for the CDR3: TGTGCCAGCAGCAAAGGACAGGGCATTTTAACAGATACGCAGTATTTT. J is TRBJ2-3 and V is TRBV14; 8 nucleotides line up with TRBD1. Germline V gene sequence: CDR1 SGHDN, CDR2 FVKESK. Trimming cost V 5 bases and J 3 bases; bases outside gene matches: 10. This CDR3 spans 16 amino acids.

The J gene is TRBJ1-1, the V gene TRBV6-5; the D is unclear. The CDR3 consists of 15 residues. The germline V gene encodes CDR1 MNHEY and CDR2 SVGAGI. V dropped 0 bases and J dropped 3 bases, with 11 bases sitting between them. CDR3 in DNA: TGTGCCAGCAGTTACTCGCGGACTGGGTACACTGAAGCTTTCTTT. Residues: CASSYSRTGYTEAFF.

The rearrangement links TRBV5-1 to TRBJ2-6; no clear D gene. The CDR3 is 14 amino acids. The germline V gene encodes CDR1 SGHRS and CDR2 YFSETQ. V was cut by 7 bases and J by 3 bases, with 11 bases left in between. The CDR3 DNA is TGCGCCAGCTTTTACGGTGGTGGGGCCAACGTCCTGACTTTC. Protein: CASFYGGGANVLTF.

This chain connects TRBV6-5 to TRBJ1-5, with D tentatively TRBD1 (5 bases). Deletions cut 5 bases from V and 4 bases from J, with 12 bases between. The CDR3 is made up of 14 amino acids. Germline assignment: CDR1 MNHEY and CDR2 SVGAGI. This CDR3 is CASSRTSSNQPQHF. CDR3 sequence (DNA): TGTGCCAGCAGTCGGACAAGCTCTAATCAGCCCCAGCATTTT.

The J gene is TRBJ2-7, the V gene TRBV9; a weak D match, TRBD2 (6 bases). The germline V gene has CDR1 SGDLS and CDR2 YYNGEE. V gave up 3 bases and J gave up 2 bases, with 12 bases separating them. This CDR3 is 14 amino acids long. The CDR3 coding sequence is TGTGCCAGCAGCGCGGGGGACGGAACCTACGAGCAGTACTTC. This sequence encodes CASSAGDGTYEQYF.

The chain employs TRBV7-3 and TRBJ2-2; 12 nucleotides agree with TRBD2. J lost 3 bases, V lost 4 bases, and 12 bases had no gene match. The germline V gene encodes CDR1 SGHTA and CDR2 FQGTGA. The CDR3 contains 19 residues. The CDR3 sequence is CASSSKMTSGSSYTGELFF. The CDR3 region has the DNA TGTGCCAGCAGCTCAAAAATGACTAGCGGGAGTTCATACACCGGGGAGCTGTTTTTT.

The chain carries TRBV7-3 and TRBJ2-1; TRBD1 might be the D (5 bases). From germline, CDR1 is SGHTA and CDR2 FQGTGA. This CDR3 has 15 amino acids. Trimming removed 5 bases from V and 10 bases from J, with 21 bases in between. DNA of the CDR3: TGTGCCAGCAGCCAGGTGGCAGGGCCTAAGAGGGAGCAGTTCTTC. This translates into CASSQVAGPKREQFF.

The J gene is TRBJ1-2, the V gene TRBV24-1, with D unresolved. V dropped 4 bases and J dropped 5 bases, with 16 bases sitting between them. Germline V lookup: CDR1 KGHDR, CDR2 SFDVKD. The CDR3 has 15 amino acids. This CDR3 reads CATSDGEFRSYGYTF. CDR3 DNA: TGTGCCACCAGTGACGGGGAATTTAGGTCATATGGCTACACCTTC.

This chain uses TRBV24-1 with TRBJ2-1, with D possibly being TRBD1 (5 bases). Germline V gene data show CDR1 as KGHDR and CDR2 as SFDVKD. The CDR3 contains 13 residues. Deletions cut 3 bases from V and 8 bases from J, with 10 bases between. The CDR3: CATSDRGQDEQFF. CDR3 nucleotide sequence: TGTGCCACCAGTGATCGAGGACAAGATGAGCAGTTCTTC.

The CDR3 coding sequence is TGTGCCAGCAGTGGGTCAGCGGGAGCAGAAGTGGATGAGCAGTTCTTC. Residues: CASSGSAGAEVDEQFF. The genes are TRBV6-4 and TRBJ2-1, with TRBD2 identical over 8 bases. The V and J ends lost 4 bases and 8 bases, in that order; junction bases with no gene match: 13. Germline values: CDR1 MRHNA, CDR2 SNTAGT. The CDR3 totals 16 residues.

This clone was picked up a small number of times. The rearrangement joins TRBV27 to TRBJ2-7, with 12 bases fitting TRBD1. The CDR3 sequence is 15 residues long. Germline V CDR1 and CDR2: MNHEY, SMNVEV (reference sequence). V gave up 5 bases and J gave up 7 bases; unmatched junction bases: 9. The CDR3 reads CASSRPGQGAWEQYF. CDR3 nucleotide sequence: TGTGCCAGCAGTCGACCGGGACAGGGGGCCTGGGAGCAGTACTTC.

Here the CDR3 reads CASSPLQGAREQYF. In DNA, the CDR3 is TGTGCCAGCAGTCCCCTCCAGGGGGCTCGGGAGCAGTACTTC. V gene TRBV6-5 combines with J gene TRBJ2-7, with 8 positions matching TRBD1. Trimming cost V 5 bases and J 7 bases; bases outside gene matches: 10. The CDR3 extends over 14 amino acids. CDR1 and CDR2 from the germline V gene are MNHEY and SVGAGI.

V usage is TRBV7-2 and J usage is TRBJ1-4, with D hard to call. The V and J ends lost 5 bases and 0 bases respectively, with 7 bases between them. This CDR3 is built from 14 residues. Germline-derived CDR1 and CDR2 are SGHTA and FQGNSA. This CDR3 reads CASSHTPTNEKLFF. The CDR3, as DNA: TGTGCCAGCAGCCACACGCCAACTAATGAAAAACTGTTTTTT.

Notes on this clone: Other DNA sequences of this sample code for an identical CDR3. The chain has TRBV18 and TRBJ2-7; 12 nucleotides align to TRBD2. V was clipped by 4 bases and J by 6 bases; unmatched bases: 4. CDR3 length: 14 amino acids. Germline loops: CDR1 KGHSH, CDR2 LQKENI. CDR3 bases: TGTGCCAGCTCACTACTAGCGGGAGGAAGCGAGCAGTACTTC. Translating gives CASSLLAGGSEQYF.

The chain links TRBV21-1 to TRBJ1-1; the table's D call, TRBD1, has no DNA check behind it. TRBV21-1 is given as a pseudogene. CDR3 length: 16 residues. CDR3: CASSNNPGTANTEAFF. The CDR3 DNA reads TGTGCCAGCAGCAACAACCCCGGGACAGCGAACACTGAAGCTTTCTTT.

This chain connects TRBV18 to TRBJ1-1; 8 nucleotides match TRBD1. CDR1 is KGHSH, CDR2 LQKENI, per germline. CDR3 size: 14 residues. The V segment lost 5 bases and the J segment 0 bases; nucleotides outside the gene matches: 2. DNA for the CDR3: TGTGCCAGCTCAGGGGGACAGGTGAACACTGAAGCTTTCTTT. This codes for CASSGGQVNTEAFF.

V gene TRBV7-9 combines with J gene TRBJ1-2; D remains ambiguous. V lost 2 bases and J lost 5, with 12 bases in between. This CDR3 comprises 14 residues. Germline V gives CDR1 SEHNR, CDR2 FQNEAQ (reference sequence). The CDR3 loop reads CASSLRPGSYGYTF. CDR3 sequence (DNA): TGTGCCAGCAGCTTACGGCCGGGTAGTTATGGCTACACCTTC.